This passage covers 2 T cell receptor beta chains from one sample sequenced in a study of beta chain features in type 1 diabetes. Every bit of the isolated RNA underwent reverse transcription, so sequencing read expressed TCRB transcripts. Here immunoSEQ multiplex PCR was the method, and the copy in TCRdb shows in-frame clones only, minus some. The sample has over 300,000 clones, approximately 8% seen once; the top ten hold around 0.44%. The material sequenced was central memory CD4+ T cells from blood. Source of these receptors: a woman between 18 and 30 years old in good health.

V usage is TRBV18 and J usage is TRBJ2-1, with a weak D call TRBD2 (7 bases). Germline V lookup: CDR1 KGHSH, CDR2 LQKENI. The CDR3 extends over 14 amino acids. V was clipped by 2 bases and J by 7 bases, with 12 bases between them. The CDR3 nucleotides read TGTGCCAGCTCACCAACCAGCGGGACAAATGAGCAGTTCTTC. Translating it yields CASSPTSGTNEQFF.

This clone appeared a few times. The chain carries TRBV29-1 and TRBJ2-7, with 9 bases aligning to TRBD1. V lost 4 bases, J lost 9 bases, and 16 bases stayed unmatched. The germline gives CDR1 SQVTM, CDR2 ANQGSEA. The CDR3 covers 15 residues. In DNA, the CDR3 is TGCAGCGTTGGAGAGACCGGGACAGGGAGCCCCAGGCAGTACTTC. Amino acid sequence: CSVGETGTGSPRQYF.